The rows below give T cell receptor beta chains drawn from one sample of a study of monozygotic twins with inflammatory bowel disease. TCRdb derives one entry per CDR3 protein from the 5' RACE reads, leaving out DNA. This sample's table has approximately 390,000 distinct CDR3 sequences. Sequenced: blood. Source of these receptors: a human donor with ulcerative colitis or Crohn's disease, or a healthy co-twin of an affected twin (not recorded which). Both conserved end residues are part of each CDR3. The order of the fields is V gene, J gene, CDR3 protein.

v_gene: TRBV6-2/TRBV6-3; j_gene: TRBJ1-2; CDR3aa: CASSRVIAGQGNYGYTF
v_gene: TRBV20-1; j_gene: TRBJ1-2; CDR3aa: CSARDGGALYGYTF
v_gene: TRBV7-2; j_gene: TRBJ2-3; CDR3aa: CASSTRLSTDTQYF
v_gene: TRBV12-3/TRBV12-4; j_gene: TRBJ1-2; CDR3aa: CASSRDDGSGYTF
v_gene: TRBV11-2; j_gene: TRBJ2-1; CDR3aa: CASSLGLAGAGEQFF
v_gene: TRBV20-1; j_gene: TRBJ1-4; CDR3aa: CSANRQHNEKLFF
v_gene: TRBV7-9; j_gene: TRBJ2-1; CDR3aa: CASSTSESSYNEQFF
v_gene: TRBV7-9; j_gene: TRBJ1-1; CDR3aa: CASSRKENTEAFF
v_gene: TRBV20-1; j_gene: TRBJ1-6; CDR3aa: CSHTGNYNSPLHF
v_gene: TRBV5-4; j_gene: TRBJ1-2; CDR3aa: CASSPTGRGVESGYTF
v_gene: TRBV29-1; j_gene: TRBJ2-5; CDR3aa: CSVEVLNRRQETQYF
v_gene: TRBV20-1; j_gene: TRBJ2-1; CDR3aa: CSALDAAGNEQFF
v_gene: TRBV19; j_gene: TRBJ1-5; CDR3aa: CASSKFPRGQVHNQPQHF
v_gene: TRBV12-3/TRBV12-4; j_gene: TRBJ2-7; CDR3aa: CASSFQGRYYEQYF
v_gene: TRBV4-3; j_gene: TRBJ1-2; CDR3aa: CASSQEGQAANYGYTF
v_gene: TRBV20-1; j_gene: TRBJ1-4; CDR3aa: CSASRDRGRLGEKLFF
v_gene: TRBV6-1; j_gene: TRBJ1-5; CDR3aa: CASRLHSDRENQPQHF
v_gene: TRBV28; j_gene: TRBJ1-5; CDR3aa: CASTRSGTKDQPQHF
v_gene: TRBV6-2/TRBV6-3; j_gene: TRBJ1-2; CDR3aa: CASSYLRQGDYGYTF
v_gene: TRBV5-4; j_gene: TRBJ2-2; CDR3aa: CASIVSPTNTGELFF
v_gene: TRBV15; j_gene: TRBJ2-7; CDR3aa: CATRQGYEQYF
v_gene: TRBV25-1; j_gene: TRBJ2-1; CDR3aa: CASSPRRGQTGNEQFF
v_gene: TRBV30; j_gene: TRBJ1-4; CDR3aa: CAWGGQGKGEKLFF
v_gene: TRBV12-3/TRBV12-4; j_gene: TRBJ1-5; CDR3aa: CASSSRGGGYQPQHF
v_gene: TRBV4-1; j_gene: TRBJ2-3; CDR3aa: CASSQDAGAVTTDTQYF
v_gene: TRBV27; j_gene: TRBJ1-2; CDR3aa: CASSSGNYGYTF
v_gene: TRBV20-1; j_gene: TRBJ1-1; CDR3aa: CSARDPRAGTEAFF
v_gene: TRBV28; j_gene: TRBJ2-7; CDR3aa: CASNQFGTRYEQYF
v_gene: TRBV6-1; j_gene: TRBJ2-7; CDR3aa: CASTPSWDGSSYEQYF
v_gene: TRBV7-9; j_gene: TRBJ1-3; CDR3aa: CASSWRTIENTIYF
v_gene: TRBV12-3/TRBV12-4; j_gene: TRBJ1-2; CDR3aa: CASSLGGVVGYTF
v_gene: TRBV7-3; j_gene: TRBJ2-2; CDR3aa: CASSPQGGFFTGELFF
v_gene: TRBV15; j_gene: TRBJ2-5; CDR3aa: CATSRDGPETQYF
v_gene: TRBV30; j_gene: TRBJ1-1; CDR3aa: CAWSVGGRGREAEAFF
v_gene: TRBV10-1; j_gene: TRBJ2-3; CDR3aa: CASSEGQGAYLDTQYF
v_gene: TRBV6-5; j_gene: TRBJ2-5; CDR3aa: CASSYSPGPQETQYF
v_gene: TRBV11-2; j_gene: TRBJ2-7; CDR3aa: CASSLVTNPLLAGVGEQYF
v_gene: TRBV20-1; j_gene: TRBJ2-1; CDR3aa: CSGYETSTEQFF
v_gene: TRBV20-1; j_gene: TRBJ2-7; CDR3aa: CSARARDRDYEQYF
v_gene: TRBV7-9; j_gene: TRBJ2-1; CDR3aa: CASSSRWGLASYNEQFF
v_gene: TRBV5-1; j_gene: TRBJ1-1; CDR3aa: CASGSEGQGAMNTEAFF
v_gene: TRBV2; j_gene: TRBJ1-1; CDR3aa: CASSRGVNTEAFF
v_gene: TRBV5-1; j_gene: TRBJ1-1; CDR3aa: CASSLRAGGARPVSEAFF
v_gene: TRBV27; j_gene: TRBJ2-2; CDR3aa: CANSFSGVGVGTGELFF
v_gene: TRBV20-1; j_gene: TRBJ2-1; CDR3aa: CSARVYAGGYLNEQFF
v_gene: TRBV3-1; j_gene: TRBJ2-3; CDR3aa: CASSQDKVSDTQYF
v_gene: TRBV5-1; j_gene: TRBJ2-2; CDR3aa: CASSLPGGNTGELFF
v_gene: TRBV18; j_gene: TRBJ2-2; CDR3aa: CASGAGTSVKSRTGELFF
v_gene: TRBV5-1; j_gene: TRBJ1-4; CDR3aa: CASSLMGDNEKLFF
v_gene: TRBV3-1; j_gene: TRBJ1-1; CDR3aa: CASQVGDVDTEAFF
v_gene: TRBV20-1; j_gene: TRBJ2-3; CDR3aa: CSARGVDTQYF
v_gene: TRBV5-1; j_gene: TRBJ2-3; CDR3aa: CASSLANAASTDTQYF
v_gene: TRBV20-1; j_gene: TRBJ2-3; CDR3aa: CSATSGGGAFSNTQYF
v_gene: TRBV27; j_gene: TRBJ1-2; CDR3aa: CASSPTGGADGYTF
v_gene: TRBV7-2; j_gene: TRBJ2-5; CDR3aa: CASSASSGGAWETQYF
v_gene: TRBV29-1; j_gene: TRBJ2-7; CDR3aa: CSVGGLADYEQYF